A selection of T cell receptor beta chains follows, all from one sample in a study of control samples from healthy donors and cancer patients. The protocol was immunoSEQ multiplex PCR, while the TCRdb copy is restricted to in-frame clones and leaves out a portion. The table shows 100,000 to 150,000 clones, with approximately 92% occurring only once. The source material was PBMCs. The receptors stem from a man older than 75 with head and neck cancer. Both conserved end residues are part of each CDR3. The order of the fields is CDR3 protein, CDR3 DNA, clone size, V gene, D gene, J gene. D genes are given only for firm matches. The size entry is marked missing in some rows and otherwise reads once, few, many or a size class.

CDR3aa: CASSPAPGELFF
CDR3nt: TGTGCCAGCTCGCCGGCTCCCGGGGAGCTGTTTTTT
abundance: .
v_gene: TRBV18
d_gene: .
j_gene: TRBJ2-2

CDR3aa: CATEAVTGELFF
CDR3nt: TGTGCCACAGAAGCGGTCACCGGGGAGCTGTTTTTT
abundance: .
v_gene: TRBV24-1
d_gene: .
j_gene: TRBJ2-2

CDR3aa: CASSLRGWGTDTQYF
CDR3nt: TGTGCCAGCAGCTTAAGAGGGTGGGGGACAGATACGCAGTATTTT
abundance: .
v_gene: TRBV7-6
d_gene: .
j_gene: TRBJ2-3

CDR3aa: CASGLAGGSTDTQYF
CDR3nt: TGTGCCAGTGGACTAGCGGGGGGGTCCACAGATACGCAGTATTTT
abundance: .
v_gene: TRBV19
d_gene: TRBD2
j_gene: TRBJ2-3

CDR3aa: CASSPGTGNNQPQHF
CDR3nt: TGTGCCAGTAGCCCGGGGACCGGCAACAATCAGCCCCAGCATTTT
abundance: .
v_gene: TRBV9
d_gene: .
j_gene: TRBJ1-5

CDR3aa: CASSREGRVIADTQYF
CDR3nt: TGTGCCAGCAGTCGGGAGGGACGGGTCATCGCAGATACGCAGTATTTT
abundance: .
v_gene: TRBV2
d_gene: TRBD2
j_gene: TRBJ2-3

CDR3aa: CASSSRGGRDTQYF
CDR3nt: TGTGCCAGCAGTAGCAGGGGCGGGCGGGATACGCAGTATTTT
abundance: .
v_gene: TRBV27
d_gene: .
j_gene: TRBJ2-3

CDR3aa: CASSPLRAPLHF
CDR3nt: TGTGCCAGCAGCCCTCTCCGTGCACCCCTCCACTTT
abundance: .
v_gene: TRBV27
d_gene: .
j_gene: TRBJ1-6

CDR3aa: CASSPTSGTYEQYF
CDR3nt: TGTGCCAGCAGTCCGACTAGCGGGACCTACGAGCAGTACTTC
abundance: .
v_gene: TRBV6-5
d_gene: TRBD2
j_gene: TRBJ2-7

CDR3aa: CASSFLGTDTQYF
CDR3nt: TGTGCCAGCAGCTTCCTAGGAACAGATACGCAGTATTTT
abundance: .
v_gene: TRBV6-5
d_gene: .
j_gene: TRBJ2-3

CDR3aa: CASSAGAGTGPNTQYF
CDR3nt: TGTGCCAGCAGCGCAGGGGCCGGGACAGGGCCAAATACGCAGTATTTT
abundance: once
v_gene: TRBV7-6
d_gene: TRBD1
j_gene: TRBJ2-3

CDR3aa: CASSLDSSAGREQYF
CDR3nt: TGCGCCAGCAGCTTGGACTCCTCAGCGGGGCGCGAGCAGTACTTC
abundance: .
v_gene: TRBV5-1
d_gene: TRBD2
j_gene: TRBJ2-7

CDR3aa: CAIGGGWTGQNEQYF
CDR3nt: TGTGCCATCGGGGGGGGGTGGACAGGGCAGAACGAGCAGTACTTC
abundance: .
v_gene: TRBV10-3
d_gene: .
j_gene: TRBJ2-7

CDR3aa: CASSSSPGTGITYNSPLHF
CDR3nt: TGTGCCAGCAGCTCCTCACCCGGGACAGGGATAACCTATAATTCACCCCTCCACTTT
abundance: .
v_gene: TRBV28
d_gene: TRBD1
j_gene: TRBJ1-6

CDR3aa: CASRSQYSNQPQHF
CDR3nt: TGTGCCAGCAGATCTCAGTATAGCAATCAGCCCCAGCATTTT
abundance: .
v_gene: TRBV19
d_gene: .
j_gene: TRBJ1-5

CDR3aa: CASSQWGARGLGDEQYF
CDR3nt: TGCGCCAGCAGTCAATGGGGGGCGAGGGGGTTGGGCGACGAGCAGTACTTC
abundance: .
v_gene: TRBV23-1
d_gene: .
j_gene: TRBJ2-7

CDR3aa: CASSLGEQDWEKLFF
CDR3nt: TGCGCCAGCAGCTTGGGGGAACAGGATTGGGAAAAACTGTTTTTT
abundance: .
v_gene: TRBV5-1
d_gene: .
j_gene: TRBJ1-4

CDR3aa: CASSSGHYEQYF
CDR3nt: TGTGCCAGCTCGTCGGGGCACTACGAGCAGTACTTC
abundance: .
v_gene: TRBV2
d_gene: .
j_gene: TRBJ2-7

CDR3aa: CASSYLNTEAFF
CDR3nt: TGTGCCAGCAGTTACCTGAACACTGAAGCTTTCTTT
abundance: .
v_gene: TRBV6-2/TRBV6-3
d_gene: .
j_gene: TRBJ1-1

CDR3aa: CASSPIQGNTGELFF
CDR3nt: TGTGCCAGCTCACCTATACAGGGAAACACCGGGGAGCTGTTTTTT
abundance: .
v_gene: TRBV18
d_gene: .
j_gene: TRBJ2-2

CDR3aa: CAWSPRSDTQYF
CDR3nt: TGTGCCTGGAGCCCCAGGTCAGATACGCAGTATTTT
abundance: once
v_gene: TRBV30
d_gene: .
j_gene: TRBJ2-3

CDR3aa: CASSPGGRGTEAFF
CDR3nt: TGTGCCAGCTCACCAGGCGGCCGGGGCACTGAAGCTTTCTTT
abundance: .
v_gene: TRBV18
d_gene: .
j_gene: TRBJ1-1

CDR3aa: CASSLGQPNEKLFF
CDR3nt: TGCGCCAGCAGCTTGGGTCAGCCTAATGAAAAACTGTTTTTT
abundance: .
v_gene: TRBV5-1
d_gene: .
j_gene: TRBJ1-4

CDR3aa: CASSSRDTRGYQPQHF
CDR3nt: TGTGCCAGCAGCTCGAGGGACACTCGGGGCTATCAGCCCCAGCATTTT
abundance: once
v_gene: TRBV5-6
d_gene: .
j_gene: TRBJ1-5

CDR3aa: CASRHDLQPQHF
CDR3nt: TGTGCAAGTCGCCACGACTTGCAGCCCCAGCATTTT
abundance: .
v_gene: TRBV12-2
d_gene: .
j_gene: TRBJ1-5

CDR3aa: CASSQDGIISGNTIYF
CDR3nt: TGTGCCAGCAGCCAAGATGGGATTATCTCTGGAAACACCATATATTTT
abundance: .
v_gene: TRBV4-2
d_gene: .
j_gene: TRBJ1-3

CDR3aa: CSASLAVGETQYF
CDR3nt: TGCAGCGCCAGCCTAGCAGTAGGAGAGACCCAGTACTTC
abundance: once
v_gene: TRBV29-1
d_gene: .
j_gene: TRBJ2-5

CDR3aa: CSAGTTRAQHF
CDR3nt: TGCAGCGCGGGGACAACGCGGGCCCAGCATTTT
abundance: .
v_gene: TRBV29-1
d_gene: .
j_gene: TRBJ1-5

CDR3aa: CASSSRDRQAAFF
CDR3nt: TGTGCCAGCAGCTCTCGGGACCGACAGGCGGCTTTCTTT
abundance: .
v_gene: TRBV9
d_gene: .
j_gene: TRBJ1-1

CDR3aa: CASTRSNTEQFF
CDR3nt: TGTGCCAGCACCCGCAGCAATACCGAGCAGTTCTTC
abundance: few
v_gene: TRBV3-1/TRBV3-2
d_gene: .
j_gene: TRBJ2-1

CDR3aa: CASSFSVREGNNEQFF
CDR3nt: TGTGCCAGCAGCTTTTCGGTGCGGGAGGGAAACAATGAGCAGTTCTTC
abundance: .
v_gene: TRBV7-6
d_gene: TRBD2
j_gene: TRBJ2-1